These T cell receptor beta chains were read from a single sample in a study of blood T cells in healthy people across ages. TCRdb analysed the 5' RACE reads with MiXCR anew, one entry per CDR3 protein. The sample lists about 570,000 distinct CDR3 sequences; roughly a quarter were seen once. The specimen was blood. The origin of the receptors is a woman aged 70-85 years in good health. Both conserved end residues are part of each CDR3. D genes are given only for firm matches. Size is stated for part of the rows, as once, few or many counts, or as a class when the clone is expanded.

>TRBV5-1|-|TRBJ2-7|-
TGCGCCAGCAGCCTCGGAGGGGGGAGGGTCACCTACGAGCAGTACTTC
CASSLGGGRVTYEQYF
>TRBV7-2|few|TRBJ2-3|TRBD1
TGTGCCAGCAGCTTAGAGGGGGCCACAGATACGCAGTATTTT
CASSLEGATDTQYF
>TRBV7-2|-|TRBJ1-1|TRBD1
TGTGCCAGCAGCTTATGGGAAGGGGGCTGGACTGAAGCCTTCTTT
CASSLWEGGWTEAFF
>TRBV20-1|-|TRBJ2-5|TRBD2
TGCAGTGCGTCCACTACGAGCTGGGAGGGAGAGACCCAGTACTTC
CSASTTSWEGETQYF
>TRBV7-2|-|TRBJ2-4|-
TGTGCCTGCAGCTCAGCGTCGGGCCAAGCGAAACGCATTCAGTACTTC
CACSSASGQAKRIQYF
>TRBV5-8|-|TRBJ1-2|TRBD1
TGTGCCAGCAGCCAAGGGACAGGGGCATTTAACTATGGCTACACCTTC
CASSQGTGAFNYGYTF
>TRBV7-2|few|TRBJ2-6|-
TGTGCCAGCAGCTTAGTATACAGGACATCTGGGGCCAACGTCCTGACTTTC
CASSLVYRTSGANVLTF
>TRBV7-2|-|TRBJ1-1|TRBD1
TGTGCCAGCAGATCGAACAGGGGGAGGAACACTGAAGCTTTCTTT
CASRSNRGRNTEAFF
>TRBV5-1|once|TRBJ2-1|-
TGCGCCAGCAGCTATATGGGGGCTGTTGAGCAGTTCTTC
CASSYMGAVEQFF
>TRBV11-3|-|TRBJ2-3|-
TGTGCTGCCAGCGAGGGGACAGATACGCAGTATTTT
CAASEGTDTQYF
>TRBV29-1|-|TRBJ2-4|-
TGCAGCGCCAAGGCGGGGGCAGTCAAAAACATTCAGTACTTC
CSAKAGAVKNIQYF
>TRBV29-1|few|TRBJ2-3|TRBD2
TGCAGCGTTGCCCCGGCGGGGGTCACAGATACGCAGTATTTT
CSVAPAGVTDTQYF
>TRBV6-5|-|TRBJ2-7|-
TGTGCCAGCGGCTCTCAGGGATTGGCCCTCTACGAGCAGTACTTC
CASGSQGLALYEQYF
>TRBV6-1|-|TRBJ2-7|TRBD1
TGTGCCAGCAGTGAAAGGTTATCAGGGGGCACCTACGAGCAGTACTTC
CASSERLSGGTYEQYF
>TRBV7-9|few|TRBJ2-5|TRBD2
TGTGCCAGCAGCTTAAAGGGCGTAGCGGGGTTCCAAGAGACCCAGTACTTC
CASSLKGVAGFQETQYF
>TRBV20-1|-|TRBJ2-5|TRBD2
TGCAGTGCTAGAGATTCGGGGGGGGCGGGGACCCAGTACTTC
CSARDSGGAGTQYF
>TRBV6-1|few|TRBJ2-3|-
TGTGCCAGCACCCCTTTCGGAGGCGGGGTAGAAGATACGCAGTATTTT
CASTPFGGGVEDTQYF
>TRBV20-1|-|TRBJ2-3|-
TGCAGTGCTAGGTTGTCGGGGGTTCCAAATACGCAGTATTTT
CSARLSGVPNTQYF
>TRBV5-1|-|TRBJ2-3|TRBD2
TGCGCCAGCAGCTTGGTTAGCGGGGGGATCACAGATACGCAGTATTTT
CASSLVSGGITDTQYF
>TRBV7-9|few|TRBJ2-2|TRBD2
TGTGCCAGCAGCTTAGCCAGCGGGGGGACTCACACCGGGGAGCTGTTTTTT
CASSLASGGTHTGELFF
>TRBV20-1|few|TRBJ2-1|TRBD1
TGCAGTGCTAGGGGACAGGGTGTTTTTGAGCAGTTCTTC
CSARGQGVFEQFF
>TRBV29-1|-|TRBJ1-1|-
TGCAGCGTTGAAGAAACCACCCTAGGGACTGAAGCTTTCTTT
CSVEETTLGTEAFF
>TRBV20-1|-|TRBJ2-1|TRBD2
TGCAGTGCTAGAGCGCCGCCGGGACTAGCTTTCAACGAGCAGTTCTTC
CSARAPPGLAFNEQFF
>TRBV27|-|TRBJ1-1|TRBD1
TGTGCCAGCAGGGGGACAGGGCCTCACACTGAAGCTTTCTTT
CASRGTGPHTEAFF
>TRBV28|-|TRBJ1-1|TRBD1
TGTGCCAGCAGTTTTCCCCAGGGACAGGCGTCTGCTTTCTTT
CASSFPQGQASAFF
>TRBV10-3|few|TRBJ1-1|-
TGTGCCATCAAAGGAACAGGGAGAGATGAAGCTTTCTTT
CAIKGTGRDEAFF
>TRBV29-1|once|TRBJ1-2|TRBD1
TGCAGCTTTTGGGAGGGGGCACATAACTATGGCTACACCTTC
CSFWEGAHNYGYTF
>TRBV6-5|many|TRBJ2-5|-
TGTGCCAGCACCGGTTGGCCCGAGACCCAGTACTTC
CASTGWPETQYF
>TRBV5-5|-|TRBJ2-5|TRBD2
TGTGCCAGCAGCTGGGAGGTCGTGGCGGGGGGGCCGTTCTTC
CASSWEVVAGGPFF
>TRBV29-1|-|TRBJ2-5|TRBD1
TGCAGCCTCAGGACAGGGGAAGAGACCCAGTACTTC
CSLRTGEETQYF
>TRBV6-6|-|TRBJ1-1|TRBD1
TGTGCCAGCAGCAGGGGGCTTGGCAGTGAAGCTTTCTTT
CASSRGLGSEAFF
>TRBV11-1|-|TRBJ2-7|-
TGTGCCAGCAGCTTAGTAGCAGGGGACATCTACGAGCAGTACTTC
CASSLVAGDIYEQYF
>TRBV15|few|TRBJ1-6|-
TGTGCCACCGGCAGAGATCTGGTTTCGGTTGGTTCACCCCTCCACTTT
CATGRDLVSVGSPLHF
>TRBV7-2|few|TRBJ2-2|-
TGTGCCAGCAGCCCGACTGGGACATATGGCGGGGAGCTGTTTTTT
CASSPTGTYGGELFF
>TRBV2|-|TRBJ2-5|-
TGTGCCAGCAAGTACGAGGAGACCCAGTACTTC
CASKYEETQYF
>TRBV6-2/TRBV6-3|few|TRBJ2-1|TRBD2
TGTGCCAGCAGTTTTTATCAGCGGGGAAACAATGAGCAGTTCTTC
CASSFYQRGNNEQFF
>TRBV20-1|-|TRBJ2-5|TRBD2
TGCAGTGCTAGATCTGGAGCGGGGGGCAACCAAGAGACCCAGTACTTC
CSARSGAGGNQETQYF
>TRBV5-1|-|TRBJ2-1|TRBD2
TGCGCCAGCAGCCTGGGGTGGCTAGCGGGGGAGGATGAGCAGTTCTTC
CASSLGWLAGEDEQFF
>TRBV6-2/TRBV6-3|few|TRBJ1-2|-
TGTGCCAGCAGTTATTTATCCAACTATGGCTACACCTTC
CASSYLSNYGYTF
>TRBV7-8|-|TRBJ2-1|-
TGTGCCAGCAGCCCGGACCCCGGGGACTACAATGAGCAGTTCTTC
CASSPDPGDYNEQFF
>TRBV7-2|few|TRBJ2-1|-
TGTGCCAGCAGCAGCTCGTTCTCCAATGAGCAGTTCTTC
CASSSSFSNEQFF
>TRBV5-1|-|TRBJ1-5|-
TGCGCCAGCAACCCTACAGGAGACAATCAGCCCCAGCATTTT
CASNPTGDNQPQHF
>TRBV4-3|-|TRBJ1-4|TRBD1
TGCGCCAGCAGCCGCAGACTTACGCAGGGGGCTAGCGAAAAACTGTTTTTT
CASSRRLTQGASEKLFF
>TRBV7-9|few|TRBJ2-1|-
TGTGCCAGCAGCTTGGAGATTGGCGAGCAGTTCTTC
CASSLEIGEQFF
>TRBV10-3|-|TRBJ2-7|-
TGTGCCATCAGACAGGAGTACGAGCAGTACTTC
CAIRQEYEQYF
>TRBV30|-|TRBJ1-5|-
TGTGCCTGGAGTTTAAGGGCACGGAGGGGCAATCAGCCCCAGCATTTT
CAWSLRARRGNQPQHF
>TRBV25-1|few|TRBJ2-1|-
TGTGCCAGCAGTGTGGCGGGGACGAATGAGTTCTTC
CASSVAGTNEFF
>TRBV20-1|-|TRBJ1-5|TRBD1
TGCAGTGCTAGGGTCCCGGGACAGGGAAGTCAGCCCCAGCATTTT
CSARVPGQGSQPQHF
>TRBV5-1|few|TRBJ1-1|TRBD1
TGCGCCAGCAGCCATGAGGGGGCCGGCGCTTTCTTT
CASSHEGAGAFF
>TRBV20-1|-|TRBJ2-1|TRBD2
TGCAGTGCTAGCGTGCTGGGGGGGAATAACGCCTACAATGAGCAGTTCTTC
CSASVLGGNNAYNEQFF
>TRBV7-3|-|TRBJ2-1|TRBD2
TGTGCCAGCAGCTTAATGCTGGGACTAGCGGGAGAGCAGTTCTTC
CASSLMLGLAGEQFF